Presented here are 23 T cell receptor beta chains from one specimen sequenced in a study of T cell repertoires in cytomegalovirus infection. Antigen specificity for these receptors is unknown. TCRdb itself ran the reads through MiXCR, one entry per CDR3 protein. The sample lists roughly 860,000 distinct CDR3 sequences, 32% occurring once. The sequences come from cultured CD8+ T cells from PBMCs, collected from culture after CMV antigen stimulation. The source is a human donor in good health (CMV status not recorded). Some clones in this sample may be carry-over from other donors' samples.

The V call is TRBV29-1, the J call TRBJ2-7; 8 bases are a match to TRBD1. The junction had 5 bases not matched to a gene; V was cut back by 6 bases and J by 1 base. This CDR3 is built from 13 residues. The germline gives CDR1 SQVTM, CDR2 ANQGSEA. The CDR3 is CSVVTGGSYEQYV. The CDR3 bases are TGCAGCGTCGTTACAGGGGGATCCTACGAGCAGTACGTC.

This clonotype was seen many times. The chain joins TRBV7-2 to TRBJ2-3; perhaps TRBD1 as D (5 bases). The CDR3 sequence is 13 residues long. Trimming took off 5 bases at V and 6 bases at J, with 12 bases between the two ends. Per the germline V gene, CDR1 is SGHTA and CDR2 is FQGNSA. The CDR3: CASSPRQFDTQYF. The CDR3 DNA reads as TGTGCCAGCAGCCCCCGACAGTTTGATACGCAGTATTTT. Variable domain in full (rest from reference TRBV7-2 and TRBJ2-3): GAGVSQSPSNKVTEKGKDVELRCDPISGHTALYWYRQSLGQGLEFLIYFQGNSAPDKSGLPSDRFSAERTGGSVSTLTIQRTQQEDSAVYLCASSPRQFDTQYFGPGTRLTVL.

The chain carries TRBV18 and TRBJ1-4; the D is unclear. Germline CDR1 and CDR2: KGHSH and LQKENI. The length of the CDR3 is 15 residues. V was trimmed by 5 bases and J by 6 bases, leaving 16 bases between them. Here the CDR3 DNA reads TGTGCCAGCTCATCTGGTCCTGGGAGTGATGAAAAACTGTTTTTT. This sequence encodes CASSSGPGSDEKLFF.

This clonotype was found a few times. V and J are TRBV27 and TRBJ1-6; tentative D call: TRBD1 (6 bases). CDR3 size: 17 residues. The germline V gene has CDR1 MNHEY and CDR2 SMNVEV (reference sequence). V was cut by 3 bases and J by 4 bases, with 16 bases left in between. CDR3 sequence (DNA): TGTGCCAGCAGTTTCGGGGCAGGGGACCTTTATAATTCACCCCTCCACTTT. Its translation: CASSFGAGDLYNSPLHF.

The CDR3 protein is CASSADLGAEAFF. The CDR3 bases are TGTGCCAGCAGCGCGGACCTAGGCGCTGAAGCTTTCTTT. This rearrangement joins TRBV9 to TRBJ1-1; D not resolved. CDR3 size: 13 residues. V lost 3 bases, J lost 6 bases, and 12 bases lay in between. CDR1 is SGDLS, CDR2 YYNGEE, per germline.

V and J are TRBV27 and TRBJ2-2; possibly TRBD1 for D (7 bases). CDR3 size: 14 residues. V lost 6 bases and J lost 5, with 13 bases in between. Germline V gene lookup returns CDR1 MNHEY and CDR2 SMNVEV (reference sequence). The CDR3 is CASSQGGRTGELFF. The DNA for the CDR3 is TGTGCCAGCAGCCAGGGGGGTCGGACCGGGGAGCTGTTTTTT.

V and J are TRBV19 and TRBJ2-7; 10 bases are a match to TRBD2. The germline V gene encodes CDR1 LNHDA and CDR2 SQIVND (reference sequence). V was pared by 3 bases and J by 3 bases, with 5 bases of the junction left unmatched. CDR3 length: 15 residues. CDR3: CASSMLAGEYYEQYF. The CDR3 DNA reads TGTGCCAGTAGTATGCTAGCGGGGGAGTACTACGAGCAGTACTTC.

This chain links TRBV3-1 with TRBJ2-5, with 15 bases matching TRBD2. Losses at the gene ends were 1 base for V and 5 bases for J; bases not matched to a gene: 5. CDR1 is LGHDT, CDR2 YNNKEL, per germline (reference sequence). The CDR3 has 17 amino acids. The CDR3 DNA reads as TGTGCCAGCAGCCAAGGGACTAGCGGGGGGGCATGGGAGACCCAGTACTTC. It codes for CASSQGTSGGAWETQYF.

This clonotype was observed a few times. The chain has TRBV4-1 and TRBJ2-7, with D possibly being TRBD1 (6 bases). The length of the CDR3 is 16 residues. Trimming removed 0 bases at V and 3 bases at J, with 15 bases between. Germline V gives CDR1 MGHRA, CDR2 YSYEKL. CDR3 amino acids: CASSQEHRETVYEQYF. The CDR3 nucleotides are TGCGCCAGCAGCCAAGAGCACAGGGAAACGGTCTACGAGCAGTACTTC.

This chain links TRBV12-3 or TRBV12-4 with TRBJ2-2, with TRBD1 matching 8 bases. The CDR3 covers 12 residues. The V and J ends lost 4 bases and 9 bases, in that order; junction bases with no gene match: 1. CDR3 sequence: CASSWTGRELFF. In nucleotides, the CDR3 is TGTGCCAGCAGTTGGACAGGGCGGGAGCTGTTTTTT.

This chain joins TRBV6-2 or TRBV6-3 and TRBJ2-1; D gene uncertain. With 2 bases removed from V and 7 bases from J, the gap between germline ends came to 9 bases. Germline-derived CDR1 and CDR2 are MNHEY and SVGEGT. The CDR3 is 13 amino acids. The CDR3 coding sequence is TGTGCCAGCAGTTACCGACTCCTTAATGAGCAGTTCTTC. Protein sequence: CASSYRLLNEQFF.

The chain uses TRBV27 and TRBJ2-7; D not resolved. Germline CDR1 is MNHEY and CDR2 is SMNVEV (reference sequence). The germline V and J ends were trimmed by 8 bases and 1 base, with 9 bases remaining between them. The length of the CDR3 is 12 residues. CDR3 protein: CASGPGSYEQYF. The CDR3 DNA reads as TGTGCCAGCGGACCGGGTTCCTACGAGCAGTACTTC.

The chain links TRBV6-1 to TRBJ2-3; 8 bases are shared with TRBD2. CDR3 length: 16 residues. Losses at the gene ends were 1 base for V and 2 bases for J; bases not matched to a gene: 5. Germline-derived CDR1 and CDR2 are MNHNS and SASEGT. The CDR3 loop reads CASSEGGRGVTDTQYF. As DNA, the CDR3 is TGTGCCAGCAGTGAAGGGGGGCGGGGGGTCACAGATACGCAGTATTTT.

This clonotype was seen a single time. The gene calls are TRBV19 and TRBJ2-1; no definite D call. V shed 6 bases and J shed 4 bases, with 7 bases lying between them. In germline, CDR1 is LNHDA, CDR2 SQIVND (reference sequence). The CDR3 length is 12 residues. In nucleotides, the CDR3 is TGTGCCAGTAGGATCAATTACAATGAGCAGTTCTTC. Its protein product is CASRINYNEQFF.

This clonotype was seen a few times. The chain combines TRBV28 with TRBJ1-1; 7 bases line up with TRBD1. V shed 0 bases and J 0 bases; nucleotides not matched to a gene: 13. CDR1 is MDHEN, CDR2 SYDVKM, per germline. The CDR3 is made up of 19 amino acids. CDR3 nucleotides: TGTGCCAGCAGTTTATGGACAGGCCCTAAGGGACAGATGAACACTGAAGCTTTCTTT. Encoded protein: CASSLWTGPKGQMNTEAFF.

The chain recombines TRBV9 with TRBJ2-5, with 9 bases matching TRBD2. V dropped 0 bases and J dropped 4; count of bases not matched to a gene: 4. This CDR3 spans 15 amino acids. CDR1 is SGDLS and CDR2 is YYNGEE in the germline V gene. For the CDR3, the DNA is TGTGCCAGCAGCGTAGAGGCGGGGGGGCCAGAGACCCAGTACTTC. This codes for CASSVEAGGPETQYF.

This clonotype has more than one count but fewer than ten. A read error may produce the germline difference seen at one junction end. The V and J genes are TRBV27 and TRBJ2-5, with TRBD2 identical over 12 bases. Germline CDR1 reads MNHEY; CDR2 reads SMNVEV (reference sequence). The CDR3 totals 12 residues. The CDR3 reads CASSKGLAGLTF. CDR3 nucleotide sequence: TGTGCCAGCAGTAAGGGACTAGCGGGCCTAACCTTC.

This clonotype was recorded at least ten times. V gene TRBV7-2 combines with J gene TRBJ2-7; 8 nucleotides line up with TRBD2. V shed 6 bases, J shed 4 bases, and the junction held 11 bases outside the gene matches. The CDR3 sequence is 15 residues long. Germline V gives CDR1 SGHTA, CDR2 FQGNSA. The CDR3 DNA sequence: TGTGCCAGCAGTCCAGGACTAGGCGGGGGGTACGAGCAGTACGTC. Residues: CASSPGLGGGYEQYV.

This chain connects TRBV7-9 to TRBJ2-2; no definite D call. Trimming removed 2 bases at V and 1 base at J, with 11 bases between. This CDR3 spans 16 amino acids. CDR1 is SEHNR, CDR2 FQNEAQ, per germline (reference sequence). This CDR3 is CASSLPLFGNTGELFF. CDR3 bases: TGTGCCAGCAGCTTACCCCTGTTTGGGAACACCGGGGAGCTGTTTTTT.

The rearrangement uses TRBV6-1 and TRBJ1-6; maybe TRBD1 (5 bases). This CDR3 has 15 amino acids. Trimming took off 2 bases at V and 7 bases at J, with 12 bases between the two ends. From germline, CDR1 is MNHNS and CDR2 SASEGT. CDR3 in DNA: TGTGCCAGCAGTGAAATTGGGGGATGGAATTCACCCCTCCACTTT. It specifies CASSEIGGWNSPLHF.

The chain is built from TRBV19 and TRBJ2-1, with D perhaps given as TRBD1 or TRBD2 (6 bases each). The germline CDR1 and CDR2 sequences are LNHDA and SQIVND (reference sequence). V was cut by 8 bases and J by 8 bases, with 13 bases left in between. This CDR3 is built from 12 residues. CDR3 coding DNA: TGTGCCAGTGTGGGGGGCGGGGATGAGCAGTTCTTC. The encoded protein is CASVGGGDEQFF. Together with reference TRBV19 and TRBJ2-1, the CDR3 gives the full variable domain: DGGITQSPKYLFRKEGQNVTLSCEQNLNHDAMYWYRQDPGQGLRLIYYSQIVNDFQKGDIAEGYSVSREKKESFPLTVTSAQKNPTAFYLCASVGGGDEQFFGPGTRLTVL.

The V gene is TRBV27, the J gene TRBJ2-6; a possible D gene is TRBD2 (6 bases). CDR1 and CDR2 (germline): MNHEY, SMNVEV (reference sequence). Trimming removed 3 bases at V and 7 bases at J, with 16 bases between. The CDR3 spans 16 residues. The chain's CDR3 is CASSFGDSREANVLTF. CDR3 coding DNA: TGTGCCAGCAGTTTCGGGGACTCTCGGGAAGCCAACGTCCTGACTTTC.

This chain links TRBV12-5 with TRBJ2-2; D not certain. The germline V gene has CDR1 LGHNT and CDR2 FRNRAP. This CDR3 region has 13 residues. Trimming took off 3 bases at V and 4 bases at J, with 6 bases between the two ends. CDR3 nucleotides: TGTGCTAGTGGTTTACGGGTCACCGGGGAGCTGTTTTTT. This sequence encodes CASGLRVTGELFF.